This T cell receptor beta chain was recovered during a study of PD-1 blockade in classical Hodgkin lymphoma. Method: immunoSEQ multiplex PCR; TCRdb's copy keeps in-frame clones and lacks some. The sample shows fewer than 95,000 clones, about 83% of them seen only once. Time point described: cycle 4 day 1 (C4D1), after six to seven weeks of nivolumab. Every patient had relapsed following autologous stem cell transplantation, and cohorts differed in brentuximab vedotin exposure. This clonotype was sampled from a human donor with classical Hodgkin lymphoma. Sequenced material: peripheral blood mononuclear cells (PBMCs), taken before the fourth cycle of nivolumab.

The CDR3 protein is CASSLPSREQYF. CDR3 DNA sequence: TGCGCCAGCAGCCTCCCCTCGCGTGAGCAGTACTTC. V is TRBV5-1 and J is TRBJ2-7; D is unresolved. The germline V gene has CDR1 SGHRS and CDR2 YFSETQ. The CDR3 consists of 12 residues. Trimming shortened V by 4 bases and J by 7 bases, and 12 bases separated the two germline ends.